A single sample is the source of the 23 T cell receptor beta chains below, sequenced in a study of T and B cells in COVID-19 patients. BIOMED2 TRB-A/B primer pools were used in multiplex TRB PCR. A single record per CDR3 protein comes from TCRdb applying MiXCR to the multiplex PCR reads. The repertoire holds roughly 2,000 distinct CDR3 sequences, 20% to 25% seen once, with about 66% in the top ten. From blood, roughly 220-550 ng of genomic DNA served as TRB template. Sequenced input: blood. The receptors derive from a human donor with active COVID-19.

The chain has TRBV10-2 and TRBJ1-1; D call uncertain. The J call may be wrong; the DNA end is better matched by TRBJ1-6. This CDR3 is built from 14 residues. Looked up from germline, CDR1 is WSHSY and CDR2 is SAAADI. The CDR3 region has the DNA TGCGCCAGCCGGAATGGGGAACATAATTCACCCCTCCACTTT. Amino acids: CASRNGEHNSPLHF.

In this sample, this clonotype is medium-sized. This chain connects TRBV18 to TRBJ2-1; D ambiguous. Germline CDR1 is KGHSH and CDR2 is LQKENI. The V and J ends lost 4 bases and 4 bases respectively, with 11 bases between them. The length of the CDR3 is 14 residues. The CDR3 sequence: CASSQTGYYNEQFF. The DNA for the CDR3 is TGTGCCAGCTCACAAACGGGTTATTACAATGAGCAGTTCTTC.

This clonotype counts as medium-sized. The V call is TRBV29-1, the J call TRBJ1-6, with D perhaps matching TRBD1 (5 bases). The germline V and J ends were trimmed by 6 bases and 6 bases, with 15 bases remaining between them. This CDR3 region has 14 residues. Germline V gene sequence: CDR1 SQVTM, CDR2 ANQGSEA. The CDR3: CSVRDVGFNSPLHF. CDR3 coding DNA: TGCAGCGTCAGGGACGTTGGATTTAATTCACCCCTCCACTTT. Full variable domain (remainder filled in from reference TRBV29-1 and TRBJ1-6): SAVISQKPSRDICQRGTSLTIQCQVDSQVTMMFWYRQQPGQSLTLIATANQGSEATYESGFVIDKFPISRPNLTFSTLTVSNMSPEDSSIYLCSVRDVGFNSPLHFGNGTRLTVT.

This clonotype is labeled as medium-sized (0.01 to 0.1%). The chain links TRBV19 to TRBJ1-5; TRBD1 aligns across 8 bases. Germline CDR1 reads LNHDA; CDR2 reads SQIVND (reference sequence). The CDR3 loop spans 15 amino acids. V lost 5 bases, J lost 4 bases, and 7 bases stayed unmatched. The CDR3 loop reads CASSYGTGANQPQHF. The CDR3 nucleotides read TGTGCCAGTAGTTACGGGACAGGTGCGAATCAGCCCCAGCATTTT.

V is TRBV20-1 and J is TRBJ2-2; tentative D call: TRBD2 (6 bases). This CDR3 contains 13 residues. Germline V gives CDR1 DFQATT, CDR2 SNEGSKA (reference sequence). V was trimmed by 5 bases and J by 2 bases, leaving 9 bases between them. CDR3 loop: CSASSENTGELFF. The CDR3 DNA reads TGCAGTGCTTCTAGCGAAAACACCGGGGAGCTGTTTTTT.

This clonotype is medium-sized. This sequence joins TRBV27 and TRBJ1-3, with D perhaps matching TRBD1 (6 bases). Trimming took off 5 bases at V and 5 bases at J, with 13 bases between the two ends. Germline CDR1 reads MNHEY; CDR2 reads SMNVEV (reference sequence). This CDR3 region has 14 residues. This CDR3 is CASSTTGMRNTIYF. In DNA form, the CDR3 reads TGTGCCAGCAGTACGACAGGAATGAGAAACACCATATATTTT.

The chain is built from TRBV29-1 and TRBJ2-7; TRBD1 matches 9 bases. Germline lookup yields CDR1 SQVTM and CDR2 ANQGSEA. The trim removed 5 bases at V and 2 bases at J, leaving 7 bases unmatched. This CDR3 region has 14 residues. The chain's CDR3 is CSVKGTGKTYEQYF. The CDR3 DNA reads TGCAGCGTTAAGGGGACAGGGAAAACCTACGAGCAGTACTTC.

The chain joins TRBV7-2 to TRBJ2-5; a weak D match, TRBD1 (6 bases). This CDR3 spans 13 amino acids. The germline V and J ends were trimmed by 5 bases and 4 bases, with 11 bases remaining between them. From germline, CDR1 is SGHTA and CDR2 FQGNSA. Here the CDR3 reads CASSADRRETQYF. Written as DNA, the CDR3 is TGTGCCAGCAGCGCGGACAGAAGAGAGACCCAGTACTTC.

The genes are TRBV24-1 and TRBJ1-2, with D unresolved. The CDR3 loop spans 13 amino acids. The V gene's germline CDR1 is KGHDR and CDR2 SFDVKD. V was shortened by 1 base and J by 5 bases, with 7 bases between the two germline ends. The CDR3 sequence is CATSDFAAYGYTF. CDR3 sequence (DNA): TGTGCCACCAGTGATTTTGCCGCTTATGGCTACACCTTC.

This clonotype is labeled medium-sized. The chain recombines TRBV6-5 with TRBJ2-7; D is perhaps TRBD1 (6 bases). The CDR3 is made up of 16 amino acids. Trimming removed 0 bases from V and 2 bases from J, with 14 bases in between. Germline V gene sequence: CDR1 MNHEY, CDR2 SVGAGI. The CDR3 spells CASSYSGTGTPYEQYF. The CDR3 DNA is TGTGCCAGCAGTTACTCGGGGACGGGGACACCCTACGAGCAGTACTTC.

The V gene is TRBV6-5, the J gene TRBJ1-1, with a tentative D call TRBD1 (5 bases). From germline, CDR1 is MNHEY and CDR2 SVGAGI. This CDR3 is 14 amino acids long. With 6 bases removed from V and 4 bases from J, the gap between germline ends came to 15 bases. The CDR3 bases are TGTGCCAGCAGCTTCGACGGGGCCGTCACTGAAGCTTTCTTT. Protein sequence: CASSFDGAVTEAFF.

J is TRBJ2-7 and V is TRBV10-3; 11 bases line up with TRBD1. Germline values: CDR1 ENHRY, CDR2 SYGVKD. The CDR3 has 17 amino acids. V gave up 4 bases and J gave up 0 bases; unmatched junction bases: 8. The CDR3: CAISGSGDRGFSYEQYF. In DNA, the CDR3 is TGTGCCATCAGTGGTAGTGGGGACAGGGGGTTCTCCTACGAGCAGTACTTC.

V and J are TRBV5-6 and TRBJ1-5; weak D call: TRBD1 (5 bases). Per the germline V gene, CDR1 is SGHDT and CDR2 is YYEEEE. V was pared by 7 bases and J by 9 bases, with 20 bases between. This CDR3 region has 14 residues. The CDR3 coding sequence is TGTGCCAGCGGTATACGGGGGGGGGGGGTGCCCCAGCATTTT. This codes for CASGIRGGGVPQHF.

This chain uses TRBV6-5 with TRBJ2-4; 7 bases are a match to TRBD1. Germline CDR1 is MNHEY and CDR2 is SVGAGI. J was trimmed by 7 bases and V by 1 base; bases with no gene match: 10. The CDR3 runs 16 residues. Here the CDR3 reads CASSYYPDRDVNIQYF. CDR3 DNA: TGTGCCAGCAGTTACTACCCCGACAGGGACGTGAACATTCAGTACTTC.

By share, this clonotype counts as medium-sized. This sequence joins TRBV10-3 and TRBJ1-6, with unresolved D. Trimming left V 10 bases short and J 8 bases short, with 15 bases between. This CDR3 contains 13 residues. Germline-derived CDR1 and CDR2 are ENHRY and SYGVKD. Here the CDR3 reads CATEDGSDSPLHF. The CDR3 DNA sequence: TGTGCCACCGAGGACGGGTCCGATTCACCCCTCCACTTT.

V is TRBV5-1 and J is TRBJ2-5, with a tentative D call TRBD2 (6 bases). Germline lookup yields CDR1 SGHRS and CDR2 YFSETQ. Trimming cost V 2 bases and J 5 bases, with 13 bases left between them. This CDR3 region has 14 residues. CDR3 region: CASSFTGAHETQYF. As DNA, the CDR3 is TGCGCCAGCAGCTTTACGGGAGCGCACGAGACCCAGTACTTC.

A few counts support this clonotype. In DNA form, the CDR3 reads TGCAGCGCTTACGGGGACACCGGGGAGCTGTTTTTT. Translating gives CSAYGDTGELFF. The genes are TRBV20-1 and TRBJ2-2, with D perhaps TRBD2 (5 bases). This CDR3 is 12 amino acids long. CDR1 and CDR2 from the germline V gene are DFQATT and SNEGSKA (reference sequence).

This chain uses TRBV20-1 with TRBJ2-1, with 8 nucleotides matching TRBD2. V was pared by 0 bases and J by 7 bases, with 8 bases of the junction left unmatched. CDR1 and CDR2 from the germline V gene are DFQATT and SNEGSKA (reference sequence). The CDR3 covers 15 residues. CDR3 nucleotide sequence: TGCAGTGCTAGAGATCTTGGGACTAGGGCGAATGAGCAGTTCTTC. Translation gives CSARDLGTRANEQFF.

The chain combines TRBV12-3 or TRBV12-4 with TRBJ2-3; TRBD2 matches at 14 bases. V shed 1 base and J 4 bases; nucleotides not matched to a gene: 7. The CDR3 is made up of 18 amino acids. As DNA, the CDR3 is TGTGCCAGCAGTTTAGGCCTGGGACTAGCGGGAGAGGCAGATACGCAGTATTTT. This gives the protein CASSLGLGLAGEADTQYF.

J is TRBJ1-2 and V is TRBV18; TRBD1 matches at 12 bases. The germline V gene has CDR1 KGHSH and CDR2 LQKENI. The junction had 10 bases not matched to a gene; V was cut back by 2 bases and J by 6 bases. The CDR3 runs to 17 residues. In DNA, the CDR3 is TGTGCCAGCTCACCAATTGGGACAGGGGGCCTAAACCATGGCTACACCTTC. This translates into CASSPIGTGGLNHGYTF.

The V call is TRBV5-8, the J call TRBJ2-2, with 9 positions matching TRBD2. The germline V gene has CDR1 SGHTS and CDR2 YDEGEE. The V and J ends lost 0 bases and 5 bases, in that order; junction bases with no gene match: 8. This CDR3 contains 17 residues. The CDR3 region is CASSLVRVAGETGELFF. The CDR3 nucleotides read TGTGCCAGCAGCTTGGTTCGGGTAGCGGGAGAAACCGGGGAGCTGTTTTTT.

The table lists this clonotype with a few counts. This chain joins TRBV18 and TRBJ1-3; D gene ambiguous. CDR3 length: 14 amino acids. V was trimmed by 3 bases and J by 2 bases, leaving 8 bases between them. CDR1 is KGHSH and CDR2 is LQKENI in the germline V gene. In nucleotides, the CDR3 is TGTGCCAGCTCACCCCCAGGACCTGGAAACACCATATATTTT. It is translated as CASSPPGPGNTIYF.

V usage is TRBV20-1 and J usage is TRBJ1-5; tentatively, D is TRBD1 (5 bases). The germline CDR1 and CDR2 sequences are DFQATT and SNEGSKA (reference sequence). The CDR3 is 16 residues long. Deletions cut 3 bases from V and 1 base from J, with 16 bases between. CDR3 nucleotide sequence: TGCAGTGCTAGGGTCCTCGGGGGGGGAAGCAATCAGCCCCAGCATTTT. As protein: CSARVLGGGSNQPQHF.